The present T cell receptor (beta chain) was sequenced within a study of T-cell reconstitution after alpha-beta-depleted transplantation in children. Whole-study results and caveats: Several hundred expanded graft clones reportedly supplied alpha-beta T cells about two months after transplant. Recipient T cells and thymic progenitors that survived gave rise to the high TCRbeta diversity observed at day 60 in some patients. Fresh T-cell production supplied most of the T-cell counts and diversity seen one year after transplant.

Concerning this clonotype itself: What it recognizes is unknown.

Unique molecular identifiers were incorporated when the TCRbeta library was constructed. TCRdb re-called the PCR reads through MiXCR, storing one row per CDR3 protein. Of 800,000 to 1,000,000 distinct CDR3 sequences listed, under 30% are singletons. The TCR originated in a boy under two years old who had a stem cell transplant for SCID, so the T cells may come from the graft donor. This specimen consisted of PBMCs, mostly from graft donor cells, obtained 360 days after TCRalphabeta/CD19-depleted stem cell transplant.

In DNA form, the CDR3 reads TGTGCCAGCAGTACCTCTACGGAGACCCAGTACTTC. It translates to CASSTSTETQYF. The chain employs TRBV12-3 or TRBV12-4 and TRBJ2-5; no definite D call. This CDR3 contains 12 residues. Trimming left V 5 bases short and J 5 bases short, with 9 bases between.